This T cell receptor beta chain stems from a study of Tregs in tolerant kidney transplant recipients. This CDR3 is built from 13 residues. The V and J ends lost 0 bases and 5 bases respectively, with 7 bases between them. CDR1 is SGHNT, CDR2 YYREEE, per germline (reference sequence). Here immunoSEQ multiplex PCR was the method, and the copy in TCRdb shows in-frame clones only, minus some. Of 69,000 or so clones in the sample, 85% to 90% were seen once. The material was CD4+ T cells from blood, obtained before the transplant. The TCR comes from a human donor who received a combined kidney and bone marrow transplant. The chain links TRBV5-4 to TRBJ2-3; D is unresolved. Written as DNA, the CDR3 is TGTGCCAGCAGCTTGGCTAGGAGAGATACGCAGTATTTT. It yields the protein CASSLARRDTQYF.